This TCR beta chain was retrieved from a study of molecular identifiers for immune sequencing clone quantification. As for the study in general: Naive CD8 cell RNA, from around 20,000 or 99,000 cells, was split five ways in replicates, with four sequenced. General study findings and limits: Spiked Jurkat TCR RNA equivalent to one cell was reportedly detectable in 800,000 to 1,000,000 naive cells. Barcode-sharing identical TCR molecules could underestimate highly expanded clone sizes.

Germline V gene sequence: CDR1 SGHRS, CDR2 YFSETQ. This CDR3 is 16 amino acids long. V lost 4 bases to trimming and J lost 1 base; unmatched junction nucleotides: 10. A CD8+CD4-CCR7+CD45RA+ phenotype served as the sorting definition for naive CD8 T cells. This clonotype appeared many times. Its antigen is undetermined. TCRdb reanalysed the PCR reads using MiXCR and keeps one entry per CDR3 protein. The table records about 330,000 distinct CDR3 sequences, roughly 23% of them present only once. The chain carries TRBV5-1 and TRBJ2-7, with 8 bases aligning to TRBD1. This sequence originates from a human donor in good health. Some libraries in this study had Jurkat cell RNA spiked in. The sample comprised naive CD8+ T cells from blood, with Jurkat cell RNA spiked in. Subset denoted: FACS-sorted CD8+CD4-CCR7+CD45RA+ naive T cells. The CDR3 DNA follows: TGCGCCAGCAGCGATGGACAGGGAGAAGCTTCCTACGAGCAGTACTTC. This codes for CASSDGQGEASYEQYF.